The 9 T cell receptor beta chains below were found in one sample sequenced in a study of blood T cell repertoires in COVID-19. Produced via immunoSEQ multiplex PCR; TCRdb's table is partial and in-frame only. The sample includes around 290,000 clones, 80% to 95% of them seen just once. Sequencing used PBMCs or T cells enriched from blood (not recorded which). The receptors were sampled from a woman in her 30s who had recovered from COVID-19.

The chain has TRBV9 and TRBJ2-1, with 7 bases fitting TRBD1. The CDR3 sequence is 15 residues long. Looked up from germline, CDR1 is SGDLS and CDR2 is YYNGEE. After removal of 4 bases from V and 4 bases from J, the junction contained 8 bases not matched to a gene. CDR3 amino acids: CASSPRGGDYNEQFF. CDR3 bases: TGTGCCAGCAGCCCCCGAGGGGGCGATTACAATGAGCAGTTCTTC.

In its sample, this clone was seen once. CDR3 amino acids: CASSIRTYEQYF. The CDR3 bases are TGTGCCAGCAGTATCAGGACATACGAGCAGTACTTC. The genes are TRBV28 and TRBJ2-7, with D perhaps TRBD1 (5 bases). The germline V gene encodes CDR1 MDHEN and CDR2 SYDVKM. With 5 bases removed from V and 4 bases from J, the gap between germline ends came to 9 bases. The CDR3 length is 12 residues.

CDR3 DNA: TGTGCCAGCAGGAGTCACAGGGGCAGTCAGCCCCAGCATTTT. Protein product: CASRSHRGSQPQHF. The chain employs TRBV28 and TRBJ1-5; TRBD1 matches 7 bases. In germline, CDR1 is MDHEN, CDR2 SYDVKM. This CDR3 has 14 amino acids. V dropped 6 bases and J dropped 6; count of bases not matched to a gene: 8.

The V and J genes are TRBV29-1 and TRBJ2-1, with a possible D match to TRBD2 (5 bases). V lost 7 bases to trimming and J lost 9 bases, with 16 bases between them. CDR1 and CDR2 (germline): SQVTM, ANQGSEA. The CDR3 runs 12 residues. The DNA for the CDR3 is TGCAGCGCTGAGGGAGCCCCAGGTGAGCAGTTCTTC. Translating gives CSAEGAPGEQFF.

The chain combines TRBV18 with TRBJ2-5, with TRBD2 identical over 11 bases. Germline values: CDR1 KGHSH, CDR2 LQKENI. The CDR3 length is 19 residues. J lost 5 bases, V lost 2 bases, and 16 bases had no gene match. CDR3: CASSPSPTSGTPFWETQYF. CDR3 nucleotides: TGTGCCAGCTCACCATCGCCGACTAGCGGGACCCCCTTTTGGGAGACCCAGTACTTC.

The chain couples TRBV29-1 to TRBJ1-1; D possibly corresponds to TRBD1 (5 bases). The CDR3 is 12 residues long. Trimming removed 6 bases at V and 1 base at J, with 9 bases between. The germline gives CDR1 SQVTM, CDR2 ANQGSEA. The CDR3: CSVQTANTEAFF. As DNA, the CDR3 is TGCAGCGTCCAGACAGCGAACACTGAAGCTTTCTTT.

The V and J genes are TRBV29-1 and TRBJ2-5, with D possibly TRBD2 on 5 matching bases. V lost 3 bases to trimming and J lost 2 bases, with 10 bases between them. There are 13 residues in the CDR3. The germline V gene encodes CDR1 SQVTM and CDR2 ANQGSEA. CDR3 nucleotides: TGCAGCGTTGAGAGGGCAGTTCAAGAGACCCAGTACTTC. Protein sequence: CSVERAVQETQYF.

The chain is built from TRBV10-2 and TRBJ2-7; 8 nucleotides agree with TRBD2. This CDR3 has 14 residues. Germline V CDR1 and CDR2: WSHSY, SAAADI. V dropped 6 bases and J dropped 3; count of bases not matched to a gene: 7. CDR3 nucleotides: TGCGCCAGCAGGGAAGCGGGAGCGATCTACGAGCAGTACTTC. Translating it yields CASREAGAIYEQYF.

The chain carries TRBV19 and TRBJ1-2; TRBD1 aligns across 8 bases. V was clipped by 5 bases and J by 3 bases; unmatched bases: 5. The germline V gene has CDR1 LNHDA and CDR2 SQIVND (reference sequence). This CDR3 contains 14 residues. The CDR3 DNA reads TGTGCCAGTAGTTCAGGGGGCGCGGACTATGGCTACACCTTC. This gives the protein CASSSGGADYGYTF.